These 32 T cell receptor beta chains were all obtained from the same sample, sequenced in a study of shared T cell receptors in the human thymus. Libraries were prepared by immunoSEQ multiplex PCR; TCRdb keeps only in-frame clonotypes and omits some of them. The table shows some 640,000 clones, with more than 70% occurring only once. These data were also reused for a study on human thymus T cells.

The sample comprised thymocytes. The receptor source for this set is a boy under three years old with a congenital heart defect.

This sequence joins TRBV7-2 and TRBJ2-4; no clear D gene. From germline, CDR1 is SGHTA and CDR2 FQGNSA. V was shortened by 4 bases and J by 1 base, with 2 bases between the two germline ends. This CDR3 region has 12 residues. The DNA of the CDR3 is TGTGCCAGCAGCTCGGCCAAAAACATTCAGTACTTC. Residues: CASSSAKNIQYF.

The genes are TRBV25-1 and TRBJ2-7, with no clear D. The CDR3 extends over 16 amino acids. Deletions cut 0 bases from V and 6 bases from J, with 18 bases between. Germline V gene lookup returns CDR1 MGHDK and CDR2 SYGVNS. The CDR3 sequence is CASSEYVGSSRLEQYF. The DNA of the CDR3 is TGTGCCAGCAGTGAATACGTTGGATCCTCCCGACTCGAGCAGTACTTC.

The chain couples TRBV19 to TRBJ2-2, with D possibly TRBD2 on 6 matching bases. Trimming left V 4 bases short and J 3 bases short, with 9 bases between. Per the germline V gene, CDR1 is LNHDA and CDR2 is SQIVND (reference sequence). The CDR3 spans 14 residues. The CDR3 region has the DNA TGTGCCAGTAGTAGGACTACCGACACCGGGGAGCTGTTTTTT. It specifies CASSRTTDTGELFF.

The chain carries TRBV21-1 and TRBJ1-1; the table's TRBD1 call for D was not verified on the DNA. TRBV21-1 represents a pseudogene. CDR3 size: 14 residues. CDR3 sequence: CASRKDRANTEAFF. The CDR3 DNA reads TGTGCCAGCAGAAAGGACAGGGCGAACACTGAAGCTTTCTTT.

Only a few counts were recorded for this clone. The chain joins TRBV14 to TRBJ2-7; 9 bases agree with TRBD1. Per the germline V gene, CDR1 is SGHDN and CDR2 is FVKESK. The CDR3 extends over 15 amino acids. V gave up 0 bases and J gave up 4 bases; unmatched junction bases: 4. CDR3 bases: TGTGCCAGCAGCCAAGAAACAGGGGGCAATTACGAGCAGTACTTC. Encoded protein: CASSQETGGNYEQYF.

This clone was seen more than once but under ten times. This chain connects TRBV7-2 to TRBJ2-1; 9 bases fit TRBD2. Germline trimming cut 2 bases from V and 6 bases from J; bases unmatched to any gene: 8. The CDR3 runs 16 residues. Germline V gene sequence: CDR1 SGHTA, CDR2 FQGNSA. CDR3 coding DNA: TGTGCCAGCAGCTTATCGATGGCGGGAGGGCCCAATGAGCAGTTCTTC. Amino acids: CASSLSMAGGPNEQFF.

The rearrangement links TRBV7-9 to TRBJ2-1; 12 bases are shared with TRBD1. Trimming took 7 bases from V and 5 from J; bases not matched to a gene: 18. Germline loops: CDR1 SEHNR, CDR2 FQNEAQ (reference sequence). This CDR3 is 19 amino acids long. CDR3: CASNRDRGHRAGGDNEQFF. CDR3 bases: TGTGCCAGCAACAGGGACAGGGGGCACAGGGCGGGAGGGGACAATGAGCAGTTCTTC.

The sample holds one count of this clone. The V gene is TRBV10-3, the J gene TRBJ1-1; 7 bases align to TRBD1. From germline, CDR1 is ENHRY and CDR2 SYGVKD. The ends lost 0 bases at V and 2 bases at J; junction bases unmatched: 24. The CDR3 loop spans 22 amino acids. The CDR3 DNA follows: TGTGCCATCAGTGAGTCAGGGGACAGCAAGTCTAGACCACTGGGGGGAAACACTGAAGCTTTCTTT. Translation gives CAISESGDSKSRPLGGNTEAFF.

The V gene is TRBV6-5, the J gene TRBJ2-7, with D perhaps matching TRBD1 (5 bases). V shed 5 bases and J shed 0 bases, with 5 bases lying between them. The length of the CDR3 is 12 residues. Looked up from germline, CDR1 is MNHEY and CDR2 is SVGAGI. The CDR3 DNA sequence: TGTGCCAGCAGTCAGGGCTCCTACGAGCAGTACTTC. Translating it yields CASSQGSYEQYF.

V and J are TRBV6-5 and TRBJ1-4; 7 nucleotides align to TRBD1. V was pared by 0 bases and J by 8 bases, with 9 bases of the junction left unmatched. CDR1 is MNHEY and CDR2 is SVGAGI in the germline V gene. This CDR3 has 16 amino acids. CDR3 DNA: TGTGCCAGCAGTTACTCCTCGGACAGGCTAATGGAAAAACTGTTTTTT. Protein sequence: CASSYSSDRLMEKLFF.

The chain carries TRBV7-6 and TRBJ1-4, with 9 bases matching TRBD1. Unmatched junction bases numbered 7, after V lost 2 bases and J lost 0 bases. CDR1 SGHVS and CDR2 FNYEAQ come from the germline V gene. The CDR3 sequence is 18 residues long. Here the CDR3 DNA reads TGTGCCAGCAGCTTAAGACAGGGGGGGCTGACAACTAATGAAAAACTGTTTTTT. Translating gives CASSLRQGGLTTNEKLFF.

The chain is built from TRBV15 and TRBJ2-5, with D perhaps TRBD2 (6 bases). The CDR3 runs 17 residues. The V end lost 0 bases, the J end lost 5 bases, and 19 bases lay between the germline ends. Germline V gene data show CDR1 as LNHNV and CDR2 as YYDKDF (reference sequence). In nucleotides, the CDR3 is TGTGCCACCAGCAGAGATTTAAACGTAGGGGAGGTGGAGACCCAGTACTTC. Translating gives CATSRDLNVGEVETQYF.

The V and J genes are TRBV29-1 and TRBJ2-1, with TRBD2 matching over 9 bases. Germline V gives CDR1 SQVTM, CDR2 ANQGSEA. V trimming: 6 bases; J trimming: 5 bases; junction bases outside the gene matches: 8. There are 14 residues in the CDR3. The CDR3 DNA is TGCAGCGTCCCCGGGACTAGCCCCCACAATGAGCAGTTCTTC. This gives the protein CSVPGTSPHNEQFF.

This rearrangement joins TRBV6-5 to TRBJ2-7; 9 bases fit TRBD1. From germline, CDR1 is MNHEY and CDR2 SVGAGI. J gave up 9 bases and V 5 bases, and 8 bases lay outside the gene matches. This CDR3 is built from 13 residues. CDR3 in DNA: TGTGCCAGCAGTCAGGGGACAGGGCCCGGGCAGTACTTC. Translating gives CASSQGTGPGQYF.

The rearrangement links TRBV30 to TRBJ1-5; a weak D match, TRBD1 (6 bases). The V end was cut by 1 base, the J end by 4 bases, with 20 bases between. Germline assignment: CDR1 GTSNPN and CDR2 SVGIG (reference sequence). The CDR3 sequence is 17 residues long. The CDR3: CAWSAYRVSGGNQPQHF. Here the CDR3 DNA reads TGTGCCTGGAGTGCGTACAGGGTGTCGGGGGGAAATCAGCCCCAGCATTTT.

This clone was seen just once. The chain recombines TRBV30 with TRBJ1-1; D might be TRBD1 (5 bases). CDR1 and CDR2 (germline): GTSNPN, SVGIG (reference sequence). V lost 5 bases, J lost 1 base, and 11 bases lay in between. This CDR3 spans 13 amino acids. This chain's CDR3 is CAWVEGANTEAFF. As DNA, the CDR3 is TGTGCCTGGGTCGAAGGGGCGAACACTGAAGCTTTCTTT.

This clone was detected only a few times. The chain links TRBV5-1 to TRBJ2-2, with D maybe TRBD1 (6 bases). Germline CDR1 is SGHRS and CDR2 is YFSETQ. The CDR3 runs to 16 residues. V lost 2 bases to trimming and J lost 7 bases, with 18 bases between them. CDR3 region: CASSFQLGTIHGELFF. The CDR3 bases are TGCGCCAGCAGCTTCCAACTAGGGACAATACACGGGGAGCTGTTTTTT. The full variable domain, with the rest looked up from reference TRBV5-1 and TRBJ2-2, is KAGVTQTPRYLIKTRGQQVTLSCSPISGHRSVSWYQQTPGQGLQFLFEYFSETQRNKGNFPGRFSGRQFSNSRSEMNVSTLELGDSALYLCASSFQLGTIHGELFFGEGSRLTVL.

This clone appeared a single time. The chain joins TRBV20-1 to TRBJ2-7, with D possibly matching TRBD2 (5 bases). The germline V gene has CDR1 DFQATT and CDR2 SNEGSKA (reference sequence). CDR3 size: 11 residues. The CDR3 region has the DNA TGCACCACGGGAATTGTGAACGAGCAGTACTTC. Translated: CTTGIVNEQYF.

The count of this clone is one. The rearrangement uses TRBV5-1 and TRBJ1-1; 8 nucleotides match TRBD1. J gave up 0 bases and V 1 base, and 5 bases lay outside the gene matches. The CDR3 has 16 amino acids. The germline V gene encodes CDR1 SGHRS and CDR2 YFSETQ. The CDR3 loop reads CASSLPRTGMNTEAFF. In DNA, the CDR3 is TGCGCCAGCAGCTTGCCCCGGACAGGGATGAACACTGAAGCTTTCTTT.

The chain employs TRBV15 and TRBJ1-4, with a tentative D call TRBD1 (6 bases). CDR1 is LNHNV and CDR2 is YYDKDF in the germline V gene (reference sequence). V shed 0 bases and J shed 0 bases, with 14 bases lying between them. The CDR3 is 18 amino acids. CDR3 in amino acids: CATSRDGEGVTTNEKLFF. The CDR3 DNA reads as TGTGCCACCAGCAGAGATGGGGAGGGGGTTACAACTAATGAAAAACTGTTTTTT.

This sequence joins TRBV29-1 and TRBJ1-3; D is unclear. The CDR3 is 13 residues long. Deletions cut 5 bases from V and 0 bases from J, with 8 bases between. The germline gives CDR1 SQVTM, CDR2 ANQGSEA. This chain's CDR3 is CSVHGLSGNTIYF. The CDR3 nucleotides read TGCAGCGTTCACGGACTCTCTGGAAACACCATATATTTT.

The rearrangement joins TRBV9 to TRBJ2-3, with TRBD2 matching 9 bases. With 3 bases clipped from V and 3 bases from J, the junction kept 11 bases outside the gene matches. CDR3 length: 17 residues. The V gene's germline CDR1 is SGDLS and CDR2 YYNGEE. DNA of the CDR3: TGTGCCAGCAGCGAGTCTCGGGCTAGCGGGGAGACAGATACGCAGTATTTT. It specifies CASSESRASGETDTQYF.

J is TRBJ2-1 and V is TRBV19; 9 bases are a match to TRBD2. The germline V gene has CDR1 LNHDA and CDR2 SQIVND (reference sequence). V was pared by 5 bases and J by 0 bases, with 5 bases of the junction left unmatched. CDR3 length: 16 residues. The CDR3 DNA follows: TGTGCCAGTAGTGATCTTAGCGGGAGCTCCTACAATGAGCAGTTCTTC. Protein product: CASSDLSGSSYNEQFF.

Only a few counts were recorded for this clone. The rearrangement links TRBV30 to TRBJ2-5; TRBD2 might be the D (6 bases). V lost 3 bases, J lost 5 bases, and 7 bases lay in between. Germline values: CDR1 GTSNPN, CDR2 SVGIG (reference sequence). The CDR3 has 11 amino acids. CDR3 amino acids: CAWSRGETQYF. Written as DNA, the CDR3 is TGTGCCTGGAGCCGGGGGGAGACCCAGTACTTC. The full variable domain, its missing parts supplied by reference TRBV30 and TRBJ2-5, is SQTIHQWPATLVQPVGSPLSLECTVEGTSNPNLYWYRQAAGRGLQLLFYSVGIGQISSEVPQNLSASRPQDRQFILSSKKLLLSDSGFYLCAWSRGETQYFGPGTRLLVL.

The chain is built from TRBV19 and TRBJ2-3, with 9 bases that match TRBD2. Germline CDR1 is LNHDA and CDR2 is SQIVND (reference sequence). The junction had 4 bases not matched to a gene; V was cut back by 1 base and J by 5 bases. The CDR3 extends over 15 amino acids. CDR3 region: CASSIVAGERDTQYF. The CDR3 nucleotides read TGTGCCAGTAGTATAGTAGCGGGAGAACGAGATACGCAGTATTTT.

The V gene is TRBV5-1, the J gene TRBJ2-1, with D possibly being TRBD1 (6 bases). The V and J ends lost 6 bases and 5 bases respectively, with 18 bases between them. Germline assignment: CDR1 SGHRS and CDR2 YFSETQ. The CDR3 totals 15 residues. The CDR3 region has the DNA TGCGCCAGCAAACAAGCCCCCACAGGGAACAATGAGCAGTTCTTC. Protein product: CASKQAPTGNNEQFF.

The chain carries TRBV5-5 and TRBJ2-1; no reliable D call. Trimming removed 9 bases at V and 1 base at J, with 14 bases between. The germline V gene has CDR1 SGHKS and CDR2 YYEKEE (reference sequence). There are 14 residues in the CDR3. The CDR3: CATSGSLSYNEQFF. The CDR3 DNA is TGTGCCACCTCCGGTTCCCTTTCCTACAATGAGCAGTTCTTC.

A note on this clone: Other DNA sequences in this specimen translate into the identical CDR3. The V and J genes are TRBV6-5 and TRBJ1-2, with D maybe TRBD1 (5 bases). Germline V CDR1 and CDR2: MNHEY, SVGAGI. The CDR3 length is 15 residues. With 5 bases removed from V and 3 bases from J, the gap between germline ends came to 16 bases. CDR3 loop: CASSPPRGGDYGYTF. Written as DNA, the CDR3 is TGTGCCAGCAGTCCGCCTAGGGGTGGGGACTATGGCTACACCTTC.

The chain combines TRBV9 with TRBJ2-1; 7 bases map to TRBD1. The CDR3 sequence is 16 residues long. From germline, CDR1 is SGDLS and CDR2 YYNGEE. The ends lost 0 bases at V and 3 bases at J; junction bases unmatched: 6. The CDR3 DNA is TGTGCCAGCAGCGTAGAGGGGGCGGCTGGCTACAATGAGCAGTTCTTC. This translates into CASSVEGAAGYNEQFF.

The chain combines TRBV4-1 with TRBJ1-4; no definite D call. CDR3 length: 16 amino acids. V was pared by 0 bases and J by 5 bases, with 13 bases between. CDR1 and CDR2 (germline): MGHRA, YSYEKL. CDR3 sequence: CASSQDVTGVNEKLFF. The CDR3 DNA sequence: TGCGCCAGCAGCCAAGATGTAACGGGAGTAAATGAAAAACTGTTTTTT.

As concerns this clone: Other DNA sequences within the sample encode an identical CDR3. The V gene is TRBV6-1, the J gene TRBJ1-5; 7 positions match TRBD1. This CDR3 has 15 residues. Germline trimming cut 2 bases from V and 7 bases from J; bases unmatched to any gene: 8. Germline V gene data show CDR1 as MNHNS and CDR2 as SASEGT. The CDR3 is CASSERRQGHQPQHF. The CDR3 DNA reads as TGTGCCAGCAGTGAAAGGAGACAGGGACACCAGCCCCAGCATTTT.

This CDR3 is CASSFWAGVLFPGETQYF. The CDR3 region has the DNA TGCGCCAGCAGCTTTTGGGCCGGGGTTCTGTTCCCGGGAGAGACCCAGTACTTC. The chain links TRBV5-1 to TRBJ2-5; perhaps TRBD2 as D (5 bases). Germline assignment: CDR1 SGHRS and CDR2 YFSETQ. The CDR3 loop spans 18 amino acids. Trimming stripped 2 bases from V and 4 bases from J, with 24 bases between.